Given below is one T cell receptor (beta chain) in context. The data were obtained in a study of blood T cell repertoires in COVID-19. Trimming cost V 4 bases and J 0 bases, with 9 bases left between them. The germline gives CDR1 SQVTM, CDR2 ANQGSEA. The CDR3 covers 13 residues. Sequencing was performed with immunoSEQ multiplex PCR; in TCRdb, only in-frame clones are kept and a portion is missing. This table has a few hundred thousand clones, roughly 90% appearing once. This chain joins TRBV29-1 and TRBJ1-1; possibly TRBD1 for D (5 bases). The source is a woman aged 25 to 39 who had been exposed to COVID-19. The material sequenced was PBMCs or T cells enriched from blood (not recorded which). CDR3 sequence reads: CSVVAGMNTEAFF. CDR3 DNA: TGCAGCGTTGTGGCAGGGATGAACACTGAAGCTTTCTTT.